Sequencing of this TCR beta chain was carried out in a study of T-cell memory formation after mild COVID-19. TCRdb processed the 5' RACE reads anew with MiXCR; each CDR3 protein has one entry. The sample has roughly 450,000 distinct CDR3 sequences; about 18% are singletons. CDR3 length: 15 amino acids. The V and J ends lost 0 bases and 7 bases respectively, with 13 bases between them. Germline V lookup: CDR1 SGHNT, CDR2 YYREEE (reference sequence). The V gene is TRBV5-4, the J gene TRBJ2-2; D is possibly TRBD1 or TRBD2 (6 bases each). The sequenced sample was PBMCs or a T cell subset sorted from them (not recorded which). The TCR sequence derives from an adult woman who had mild COVID-19 (a few samples of this study predate the infection). Cell type and time point are not known. This CDR3 is CASSLESRGGGELFF. CDR3 bases: TGTGCCAGCAGCTTGGAATCCAGGGGAGGCGGGGAGCTGTTTTTT.